This is a list of T cell receptor beta chains from one sample in a study of PD-L1 blockade in urothelial cancer. Libraries were prepared by immunoSEQ multiplex PCR; TCRdb keeps only in-frame clonotypes and omits some of them. The sample yields about 130,000 clones, approximately 85% seen once. The sequences come from PBMCs, collected around atezolizumab (anti-PD-L1) treatment. The receptors shown here come from a middle-aged man with urothelial cancer. CDR3s include the opening cysteine and the closing phenylalanine or tryptophan. Fields, in order: J gene, D gene, V gene, clone size, CDR3 protein, CDR3 DNA. D genes are given only for firm matches. Size is stated for part of the rows, as once, few or many counts, or as a class when the clone is expanded.

>TRBJ2-5|TRBD2|TRBV9|.
CASSVAAGGSGETQYF
TGTGCCAGCAGCGTAGCCGCTGGCGGGAGTGGAGAGACCCAGTACTTC
>TRBJ1-3|.|TRBV28|.
CASSPLGQSSGNTIYF
TGTGCCAGCAGTCCACTCGGACAGTCCTCTGGAAACACCATATATTTT
>TRBJ2-5|TRBD2|TRBV28|.
CASSLRTSGSQTQYF
TGTGCCAGCAGTTTACGGACTAGCGGCTCGCAGACCCAGTACTTC
>TRBJ1-1|TRBD1|TRBV19|once
CASSANRGLGTEAFF
TGTGCCAGTAGTGCAAACAGGGGGCTTGGCACTGAAGCTTTCTTT
>TRBJ1-2|TRBD1|TRBV6-5|once
CASSGLGQGAYGYTF
TGTGCCAGCTCCGGCCTGGGGCAGGGGGCCTATGGCTACACCTTC
>TRBJ2-3|.|TRBV4-1|.
CASSQEPRGDTQYF
TGCGCCAGCAGCCAAGAACCGCGGGGAGATACGCAGTATTTT
>TRBJ2-7|.|TRBV10-2|.
CASSDRGYEQYF
TGCGCCAGCAGTGACAGGGGCTACGAGCAGTACTTC
>TRBJ2-1|.|TRBV7-9|.
CASSEILPSEQFF
TGTGCCAGCAGCGAGATCCTGCCCTCGGAGCAGTTCTTC
>TRBJ2-2|.|TRBV5-1|.
CASSLVRTPNTGELFF
TGCGCCAGCAGCTTGGTCCGGACTCCGAACACCGGGGAGCTGTTTTTT
>TRBJ1-6|.|TRBV6-5|.
CASSYTGNNSPLHF
TGTGCCAGCAGTTATACAGGCAATAATTCACCCCTCCACTTT
>TRBJ2-2|.|TRBV6-1|.
CASSVFYLELYGELFF
TGTGCCAGCAGTGTTTTTTATCTAGAGTTATATGGGGAGCTGTTTTTT
>TRBJ2-7|TRBD2|TRBV4-1|once
CASSPRTAGGTEQYF
TGCGCCAGCAGCCCCCGGACAGCGGGAGGAACCGAGCAGTACTTC
>TRBJ2-1|TRBD2|TRBV9|.
CASSVVGGWGNEQFF
TGTGCCAGCAGCGTAGTCGGGGGGTGGGGCAATGAGCAGTTCTTC
>TRBJ2-3|TRBD1|TRBV7-7|.
CASSLGTADTQYF
TGTGCTAGCAGCCTAGGGACAGCAGATACGCAGTATTTT
>TRBJ2-5|TRBD2|TRBV5-1|.
CASTIGGGETQYF
TGCGCCAGCACCATTGGGGGGGGAGAGACCCAGTACTTC
>TRBJ1-2|TRBD1|TRBV18|.
CASSLDRAYGYTF
TGTGCCAGCTCACTTGACAGGGCCTATGGCTACACCTTC
>TRBJ1-6|.|TRBV7-9|.
CASSLGMGQNSPLHF
TGTGCCAGCAGCTTAGGTATGGGGCAAAATTCACCCCTCCACTTT
>TRBJ1-5|.|TRBV10-2|once
CASSDRESQHF
TGCGCCAGCAGTGATCGCGAGTCCCAGCATTTT
>TRBJ2-2|.|TRBV18|.
CASSPLQGTGELFF
TGTGCCAGCTCACCACTACAGGGCACCGGGGAGCTGTTTTTT
>TRBJ1-3|.|TRBV18|.
CASSPTSSGNTIYF
TGTGCCAGCTCACCAACTAGCTCTGGAAACACCATATATTTT
>TRBJ2-7|.|TRBV28|.
CASSLSAYEQYF
TGTGCCAGCAGTTTATCGGCCTACGAGCAGTACTTC
>TRBJ1-1|.|TRBV11-2|.
CASSPRTNTEAFF
TGTGCCAGCAGCCCGCGTACGAACACTGAAGCTTTCTTT
>TRBJ2-1|TRBD2|TRBV10-2|.
CASSAGLAGAKRVYNEQFF
TGCGCCAGCAGCGCGGGACTAGCGGGAGCAAAGAGGGTTTACAATGAGCAGTTCTTC
>TRBJ1-1|.|TRBV30|.
CASDLGARGTFF
TGTGCCTCGGACTTGGGGGCGCGAGGGACTTTCTTT
>TRBJ2-1|TRBD1|TRBV30|.
CAWSVQGNEQFF
TGTGCCTGGAGTGTACAGGGGAATGAGCAGTTCTTC
>TRBJ1-1|.|TRBV19|.
CASSIVRATEAFF
TGTGCCAGTAGTATAGTCAGGGCTACTGAAGCTTTCTTT
>TRBJ2-1|TRBD2|TRBV4-2|.
CASSQSAGDEQFF
TGTGCCAGCAGCCAGTCAGCGGGAGATGAGCAGTTCTTC
>TRBJ2-7|TRBD1|TRBV28|once
CASTFPGQVPYEQYF
TGTGCCAGCACCTTTCCGGGACAGGTTCCCTACGAGCAGTACTTC
>TRBJ1-1|.|TRBV6-1|.
CASRTKGDTEAFF
TGTGCCAGCAGAACAAAGGGGGACACTGAAGCTTTCTTT
>TRBJ2-3|TRBD2|TRBV6-1|.
CASAGSGGLTDTQYF
TGTGCCAGCGCCGGATCGGGGGGGTTAACAGATACGCAGTATTTT